Listed below are T cell receptor beta chains from one sample, sequenced in a study of identical twins. TCRdb ran MiXCR on the 5' RACE reads and lists one entry per CDR3 protein. The table lists about 900,000 distinct CDR3 sequences, more than 9% of them singletons, with around 1.6% in the top ten. The same sample was also studied in work on yellow fever vaccine responses in identical twins.

The material sequenced was PBMCs. Source of these receptors: a woman younger than 30 in good health. The conserved cysteine and the conserved F or W are not part of the CDR3 here. A row's size may be missing; if present it is once, few, many or a size class.

TRBJ2-7 TRBV2 . AKRPDRAFPYEQY
TRBJ2-5 TRBV11-2 . ASSLDGTGETQY
TRBJ2-5 TRBV5-1 many ASSLSRISKETQY
TRBJ2-6 TRBV21-1 few ASVTGTCSGANVLT
TRBJ1-4 TRBV7-8 few ASSLVNGEHRGKLF
TRBJ2-5 TRBV2 . ASSGNRGVRAETQY
TRBJ2-1 TRBV2 . ASSQGLAGLNEQF
TRBJ1-1 TRBV12-3/TRBV12-4 many ASSRTPGTEAF
TRBJ1-5 TRBV12-3/TRBV12-4 . ASSDRESQPQH
TRBJ2-1 TRBV27 few ASTPGTSSYNEQF
TRBJ2-2 TRBV6-1 . ATHRGGSNTGELF
TRBJ2-7 TRBV12-3/TRBV12-4 many ASSGRLAGIYEQY
TRBJ2-3 TRBV4-2 . ASSQGSFTDTQY
TRBJ2-6 TRBV2 few ASSDTGRVSGANVLT
TRBJ1-2 TRBV12-3/TRBV12-4 . ASSRWVVYGYT
TRBJ2-4 TRBV6-1 few ASRTQGQLAKNIQY
TRBJ2-5 TRBV20-1 few SAPQGVVEETQY
TRBJ2-7 TRBV9 few ASSVGGGYSYEQY
TRBJ2-6 TRBV4-1 few ASSQEPTGLYGANVLT
TRBJ2-3 TRBV7-9 . ASSSRDRETNTQY
TRBJ1-6 TRBV3-1 . ASSQVDGGGSPLH
TRBJ2-5 TRBV13 few ASSLWDFGMETQY
TRBJ2-5 TRBV3-1 few ASSQLAVQETQY
TRBJ2-7 TRBV4-1 . ASSQEPGTRGKVEYEQY
TRBJ2-1 TRBV24-1 few ATSAPGDEQF
TRBJ2-3 TRBV20-1 few SARDPAGGPTDTQY
TRBJ1-1 TRBV10-3 many AISYRGDTEAF
TRBJ1-3 TRBV7-6 few ASSLGGGGNTIY
TRBJ2-3 TRBV28 few ASSIGAIIVQY
TRBJ2-7 TRBV12-3/TRBV12-4 . ASRLAGASYEQY
TRBJ2-1 TRBV29-1 few SALDRGGTSGNNEQF
TRBJ2-3 TRBV18 . ASSPLGALHNTDTQY
TRBJ2-1 TRBV7-8 many ASSLEVAGGPLNEQF
TRBJ2-1 TRBV20-1 . SAGGGLTYNEQL
TRBJ2-7 TRBV28 . ASKRAGGPYEQY
TRBJ2-1 TRBV7-9 many ASSAKPDTYNEQF
TRBJ1-2 TRBV11-2 . ASSSGASSGYGYT
TRBJ2-1 TRBV7-2 few ASSQTAGGNLNEQF
TRBJ2-1 TRBV20-1 few SARDSLAGQNNEQF
TRBJ2-5 TRBV25-1 few ASSGTDRGGRETQY